This entry concerns a single TCR beta chain. No antigen is known for it. Base qualities are missing; no much larger clone stands one base away. Trimming removed 0 bases from V and 6 bases from J; the gene matches leave 12 bases unexplained. Taken from the germline V gene (reference sequence), the CDR1 and CDR2 loops are LNHNV and YYDKDF. Inclusive of the bounding cysteine and phenylalanine, the CDR3 is 18 residues long. Only the CDR3 DNA is retained, 54 bases long and in frame from the first base. The listed sequencing device is Illumina HiSeq 1500. The public reads were quality trimmed at Q25 with fastp and then assembled into clones with MiXCR by TCRdb, keeping productive beta chains. Identical CDR3 protein sequences are pooled into one entry, listed with their most common genes and DNA. The sample records roughly 720,000 distinct CDR3 sequences, roughly 36% of which are singletons. Of the sample, 2.5% to 3% falls within the top ten clones.

The record originates from a study of T cell repertoires in cytomegalovirus infection (dated by TCRdb to the late 2010s). About the study as a whole: The HLA type of each donor mattered for the analysis, because public TCR beta signatures pointed to carriage of CMV infection along with the matching HLA type. Broad study findings and their caveats: The ex vivo response was dominated by HLA-C-restricted CMV-specific TCR beta clonotypes, which also provided the single most frequent clonotype in two of eight donors. Carriers of CMV infection plus the relevant HLA type were discriminated by the cumulative frequency of public TCR beta family members in the study cohort and in an independent roughly 320-donor cohort.

This sequence uses TRBV15 and TRBJ2-3; TRBD2 fits 10 bases in the junction. This TCR derives from a human donor in good health (CMV status not recorded). Some clones in this sample may be carry-over from other donors' samples. Specimen: PBMCs. Read as DNA, the sequence is TGTGCCACCAGCAGAGATCGGGGGACTAGCGCGGGGGGGGATACGCAGTATTTT. This is translated as CATSRDRGTSAGGDTQYF.